Given below is one T cell receptor beta chain in context. These data originate in a study of control samples from healthy donors and cancer patients. Method: immunoSEQ multiplex PCR; TCRdb's copy keeps in-frame clones and lacks some. Altogether roughly 89,000 clones are present, roughly 91% being singletons, with the ten largest covering around 17%. The CDR3 totals 14 residues. Germline values: CDR1 SQVTM, CDR2 ANQGSEA. V lost 3 bases to trimming and J lost 1 base, with 12 bases between them. V is TRBV29-1 and J is TRBJ1-2; D is undetermined. Material: blood. This TCR was recovered from a man in his forties or fifties in good health. In DNA form, the CDR3 reads TGCAGCGTTGACACAGCTGTGAGTAACTATGGCTACACCTTC. Encoded protein: CSVDTAVSNYGYTF.